This is a list of T cell receptor beta chains from one sample in a study of blood T cell repertoires in COVID-19. Clones were sequenced by immunoSEQ multiplex PCR, and TCRdb holds only the in-frame ones, with some missing. The sample holds about 69,000 clones, approximately 83% seen once. The source material was peripheral blood. These receptors were collected from a man aged 80 or over with acute or convalescent COVID-19. Each CDR3 is given with its conserved first and last residue. The D gene is left open where the match is weak.

V gene,J gene,D gene,CDR3 DNA,CDR3 protein
TRBV12-5,TRBJ2-1,TRBD2,TGTGCTAGTGGTTTGGCCCAAACTAGCGGGGTGTACAATGAGCAGTTCTTC,CASGLAQTSGVYNEQFF
TRBV28,TRBJ1-5,TRBD1,TGTGCCAGCAGTAACAGGGGCCATCAGCCCCAGCATTTT,CASSNRGHQPQHF
TRBV6-7,TRBJ1-5,TRBD1,TGTGCCAGCAGTTATGGGACAGGGCTCAATCAGCCCCAGCATTTT,CASSYGTGLNQPQHF
TRBV21-1,TRBJ2-2,.,TGTGCCAGCAGCGAACAGGGGGCGCGAGGCACCGGGGAGCTGTTTTTT,CASSEQGARGTGELFF
TRBV19,TRBJ1-2,.,TGTGCCAGCTCGGACAGCGGATATGGCTACACCTTC,CASSDSGYGYTF
TRBV12-3/TRBV12-4,TRBJ1-2,.,TGTGCCAGCAGCCTAAATCCACAGTATGGCTACACCTTC,CASSLNPQYGYTF
TRBV5-1,TRBJ2-3,TRBD2,TGCGCCAGCAGCTTGGTTGTTCTAGCGGGCCGCACAGATACGCAGTATTTT,CASSLVVLAGRTDTQYF
TRBV7-2,TRBJ1-2,TRBD1,TGTGCCAGCAGCTTAGAAGGGACAGGAGTATATGATAATGGCTACACCTTC,CASSLEGTGVYDNGYTF
TRBV2,TRBJ2-3,.,TGTGCCAGCTCTCTGAGGGCCACTACGCAGTATTTT,CASSLRATTQYF
TRBV24-1,TRBJ2-3,TRBD2,TGTGCCACCAGTGATCAGCGGGAGGGGCCCTCAGATACGCAGTATTTT,CATSDQREGPSDTQYF
TRBV15,TRBJ1-1,TRBD1,TGTGCCACCAGCAGATCGACAGGGGGCTTTGAAGCTTTCTTT,CATSRSTGGFEAFF
TRBV28,TRBJ1-4,.,TGTGCCAGCAGTCCGGGGAGTATTCGTGAAAAACTGTTTTTT,CASSPGSIREKLFF
TRBV4-3,TRBJ1-1,.,TGCGCCAGCAGCCAGAGGGACGGGAGTGGGGCTTTCTTT,CASSQRDGSGAFF
TRBV5-8,TRBJ2-7,TRBD1,TGTGCCAGCAGCCTCTCAGGGACAGGGACCTACGAGCAGTACTTC,CASSLSGTGTYEQYF
TRBV27,TRBJ2-4,.,TGTGCCAGCAGTAGAGGAACGGGGAACATTCAGTACTTC,CASSRGTGNIQYF
TRBV11-3,TRBJ2-1,.,TGTGCCAGCAGCTCTAGAGAATGGCAAACCTCCTACAATGAGCAGTTCTTC,CASSSREWQTSYNEQFF
TRBV7-2,TRBJ2-7,TRBD2,TGTGCCAGCAGCTCGCTAGCGGTCCGGTACGAGCAGTACTTC,CASSSLAVRYEQYF
TRBV5-4,TRBJ1-1,TRBD1,TGTGCCAGCAGCCCCGACAGGGGGCGAATGAACACTGAAGCTTTCTTT,CASSPDRGRMNTEAFF
TRBV5-1,TRBJ2-1,.,TGCGCCAGCAGCTCGAGGTACCTTGGCGGGACGAGTAATGAGCAGTTCTTC,CASSSRYLGGTSNEQFF
TRBV10-3,TRBJ1-6,TRBD1,TGTGCCATCAGGGCATACGGGACAGGGGGCGACCTTAATTCACCCCTCCACTTT,CAIRAYGTGGDLNSPLHF